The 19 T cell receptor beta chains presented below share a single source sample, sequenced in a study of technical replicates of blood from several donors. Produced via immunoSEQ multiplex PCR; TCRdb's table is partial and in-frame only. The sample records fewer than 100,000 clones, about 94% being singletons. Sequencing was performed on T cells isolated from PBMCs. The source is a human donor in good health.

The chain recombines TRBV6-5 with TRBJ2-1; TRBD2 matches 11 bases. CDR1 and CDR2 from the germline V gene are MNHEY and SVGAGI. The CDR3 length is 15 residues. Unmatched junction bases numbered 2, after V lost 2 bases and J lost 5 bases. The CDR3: CASSYTSGGNNEQFF. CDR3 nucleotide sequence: TGTGCCAGCAGTTACACTAGCGGGGGTAACAATGAGCAGTTCTTC.

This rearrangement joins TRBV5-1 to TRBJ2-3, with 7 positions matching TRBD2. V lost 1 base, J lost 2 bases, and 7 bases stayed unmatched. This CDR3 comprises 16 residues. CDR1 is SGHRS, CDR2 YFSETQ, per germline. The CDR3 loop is CASSLKSGTLTDTQYF. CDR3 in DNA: TGCGCCAGCAGCTTGAAAAGCGGGACTCTCACAGATACGCAGTATTTT.

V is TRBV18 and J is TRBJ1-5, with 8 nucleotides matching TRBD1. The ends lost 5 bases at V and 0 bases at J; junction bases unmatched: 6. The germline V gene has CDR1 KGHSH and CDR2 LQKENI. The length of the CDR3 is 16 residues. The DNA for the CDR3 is TGTGCCAGCTCATCAGGGACAGGCGATAGCAATCAGCCCCAGCATTTT. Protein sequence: CASSSGTGDSNQPQHF.

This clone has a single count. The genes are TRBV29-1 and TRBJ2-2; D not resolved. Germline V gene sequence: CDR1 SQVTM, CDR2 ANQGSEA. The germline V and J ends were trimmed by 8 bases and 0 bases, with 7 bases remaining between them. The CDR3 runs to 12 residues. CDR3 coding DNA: TGCAGCATCGGTGCGAACACCGGGGAGCTGTTTTTT. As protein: CSIGANTGELFF.

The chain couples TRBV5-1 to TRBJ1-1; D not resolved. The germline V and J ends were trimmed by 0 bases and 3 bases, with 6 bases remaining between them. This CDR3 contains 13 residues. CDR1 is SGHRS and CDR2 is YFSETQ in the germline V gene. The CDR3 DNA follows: TGCGCCAGCAGCTTGGCTGAGGACACTGAAGCTTTCTTT. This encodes CASSLAEDTEAFF.

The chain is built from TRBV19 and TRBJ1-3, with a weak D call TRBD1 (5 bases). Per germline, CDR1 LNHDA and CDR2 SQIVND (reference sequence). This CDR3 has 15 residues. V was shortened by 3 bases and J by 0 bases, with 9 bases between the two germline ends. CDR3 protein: CASSIAGNSGNTIYF. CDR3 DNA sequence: TGTGCCAGTAGTATTGCAGGGAACTCTGGAAACACCATATATTTT.

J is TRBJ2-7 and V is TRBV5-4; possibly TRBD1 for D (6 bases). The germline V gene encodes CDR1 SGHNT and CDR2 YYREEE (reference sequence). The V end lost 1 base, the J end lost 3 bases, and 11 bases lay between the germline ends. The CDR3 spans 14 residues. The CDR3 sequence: CASSLLGGRYEQYF. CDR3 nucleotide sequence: TGTGCCAGCAGCTTGTTAGGGGGTCGCTACGAGCAGTACTTC.

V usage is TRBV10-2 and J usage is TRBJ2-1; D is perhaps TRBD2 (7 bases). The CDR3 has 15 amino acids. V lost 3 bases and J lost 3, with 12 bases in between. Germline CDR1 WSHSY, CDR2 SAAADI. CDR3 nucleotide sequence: TGCGCCAGCAGTGACGAGAGGGGGGGCTACAATGAGCAGTTCTTC. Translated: CASSDERGGYNEQFF.

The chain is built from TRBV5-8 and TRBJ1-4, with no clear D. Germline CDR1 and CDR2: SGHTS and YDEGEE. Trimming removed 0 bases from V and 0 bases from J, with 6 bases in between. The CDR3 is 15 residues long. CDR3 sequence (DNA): TGTGCCAGCAGCTTGGGATACTCAACTAATGAAAAACTGTTTTTT. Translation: CASSLGYSTNEKLFF.

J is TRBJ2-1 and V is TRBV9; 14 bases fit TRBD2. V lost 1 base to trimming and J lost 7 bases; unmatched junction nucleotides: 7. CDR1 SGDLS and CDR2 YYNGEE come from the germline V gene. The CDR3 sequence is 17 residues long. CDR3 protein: CASSVHPGLAGVNEQFF. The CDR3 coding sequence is TGTGCCAGCAGCGTACATCCGGGACTAGCGGGAGTAAATGAGCAGTTCTTC.

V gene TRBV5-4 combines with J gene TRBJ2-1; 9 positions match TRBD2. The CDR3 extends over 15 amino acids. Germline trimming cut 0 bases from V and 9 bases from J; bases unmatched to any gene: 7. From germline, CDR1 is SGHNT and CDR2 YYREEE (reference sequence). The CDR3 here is CASSLVGSGSGEQFF. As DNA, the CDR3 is TGTGCCAGCAGCTTGGTCGGTAGCGGGAGTGGTGAGCAGTTCTTC.

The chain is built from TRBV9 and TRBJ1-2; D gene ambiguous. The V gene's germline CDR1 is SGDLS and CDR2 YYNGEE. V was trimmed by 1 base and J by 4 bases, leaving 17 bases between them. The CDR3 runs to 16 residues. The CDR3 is CASSVTGKPYVYGYTF. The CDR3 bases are TGTGCCAGCAGCGTAACCGGTAAACCTTATGTCTATGGCTACACCTTC. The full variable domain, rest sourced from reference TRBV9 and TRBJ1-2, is DSGVTQTPKHLITATGQRVTLRCSPRSGDLSVYWYQQSLDQGLQFLIQYYNGEERAKGNILERFSAQQFPDLHSELNLSSLELGDSALYFCASSVTGKPYVYGYTFGSGTRLTVV.

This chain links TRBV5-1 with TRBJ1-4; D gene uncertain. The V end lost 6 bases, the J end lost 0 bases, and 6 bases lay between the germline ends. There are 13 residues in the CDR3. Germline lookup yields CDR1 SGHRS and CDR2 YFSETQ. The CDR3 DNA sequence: TGCGCCAGCACCTATGCAACTAATGAAAAACTGTTTTTT. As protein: CASTYATNEKLFF. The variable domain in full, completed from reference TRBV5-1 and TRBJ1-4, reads KAGVTQTPRYLIKTRGQQVTLSCSPISGHRSVSWYQQTPGQGLQFLFEYFSETQRNKGNFPGRFSGRQFSNSRSEMNVSTLELGDSALYLCASTYATNEKLFFGSGTQLSVL.

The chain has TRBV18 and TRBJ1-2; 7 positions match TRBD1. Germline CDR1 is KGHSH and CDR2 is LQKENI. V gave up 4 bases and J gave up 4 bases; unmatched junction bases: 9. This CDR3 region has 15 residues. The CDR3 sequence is CASSRGGGGPYGYTF. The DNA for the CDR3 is TGTGCCAGCTCACGCGGCGGAGGGGGCCCCTATGGCTACACCTTC.

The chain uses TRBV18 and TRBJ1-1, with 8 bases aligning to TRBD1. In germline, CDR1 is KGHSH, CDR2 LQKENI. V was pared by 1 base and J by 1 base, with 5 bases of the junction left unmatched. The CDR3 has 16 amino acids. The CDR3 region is CASSPQDRDPNTEAFF. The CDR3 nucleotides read TGTGCCAGCTCACCACAGGACAGGGACCCGAACACTGAAGCTTTCTTT.

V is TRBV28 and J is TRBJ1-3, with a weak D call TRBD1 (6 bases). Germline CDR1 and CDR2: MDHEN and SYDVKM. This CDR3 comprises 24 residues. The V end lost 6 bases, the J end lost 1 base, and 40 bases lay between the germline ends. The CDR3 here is CASRPKTLKGEPKSPLDSGNTIYF. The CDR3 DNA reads TGTGCCAGCAGGCCTAAGACTCTGAAGGGGGAGCCCAAATCCCCGTTGGATTCTGGAAACACCATATATTTT.

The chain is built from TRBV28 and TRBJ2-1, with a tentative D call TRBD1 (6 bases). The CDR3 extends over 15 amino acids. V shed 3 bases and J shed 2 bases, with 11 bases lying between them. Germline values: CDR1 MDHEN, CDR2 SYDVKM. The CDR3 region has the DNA TGTGCCAGCAGTTTCACAGGGCGGACCTACAATGAGCAGTTCTTC. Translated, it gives CASSFTGRTYNEQFF.

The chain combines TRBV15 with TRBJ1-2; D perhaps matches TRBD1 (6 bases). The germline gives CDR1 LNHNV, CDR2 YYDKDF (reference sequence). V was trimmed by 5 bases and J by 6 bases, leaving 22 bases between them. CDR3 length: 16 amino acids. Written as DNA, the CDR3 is TGTGCCACCAGCTCCTCGGATGGGGCAGGGGTGGATGGCTACACCTTC. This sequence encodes CATSSSDGAGVDGYTF.

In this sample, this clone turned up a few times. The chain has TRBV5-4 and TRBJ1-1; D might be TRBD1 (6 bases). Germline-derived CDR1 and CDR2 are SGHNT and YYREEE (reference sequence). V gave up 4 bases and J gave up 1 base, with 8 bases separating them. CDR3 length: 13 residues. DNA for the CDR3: TGTGCCAGCAGCCCGACAGGGAACACTGAAGCTTTCTTT. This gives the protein CASSPTGNTEAFF.